The entry that follows covers one TCR beta chain sequence. The antigen is unknown. The study drew donors from healthy Caucasian individuals in Russia aged about 6 to 90. This sample is drawn from a study of blood T cells in healthy people across ages. Study conclusions and caveats: Naive T cell percentage and TCR beta diversity correlated strongly. Expanded clonotype shifts may have been confounded, as the donors had an unknown CMV status.

A sample-barcoded 5' primer and a J-beta primer mix were used in a second PCR of roughly 7 to 11 cycles. Via MiXCR, TCRdb re-called the 5' RACE reads, giving one row per CDR3 protein. The sample lists roughly 2 million distinct CDR3 sequences, around 50% occurring once. Per germline, CDR1 MDHEN and CDR2 SYDVKM. The CDR3 is 16 residues long. V lost 1 base and J lost 3; bases outside the gene matches: 9. This sequence originates from a woman between 40 and 55 years old in good health. The rearrangement uses TRBV28 and TRBJ2-7; TRBD2 aligns across 7 bases. Sequenced sample: blood. CDR3 sequence (DNA): TGTGCCAGCAGTTTATTACGAGGCGGGGGATACTACGAGCAGTACTTC. It encodes CASSLLRGGGYYEQYF.